A single sample is the source of the 12 T cell receptor beta chains below, sequenced in a study of blood T cells in healthy people across ages. Through a sample-barcoded 5' primer and a J-beta primer mix, a second PCR was run for roughly 7 to 11 cycles. TCRdb redid the calling of the 5' RACE reads with MiXCR, one entry per CDR3 protein. This sample has about 1.7 million distinct CDR3 sequences; 28% occur once, and the top ten carry around 7.7%. The sample taken for sequencing was blood. These receptors all come from a woman aged 25 to 39 in good health.

The rearrangement uses TRBV6-6 and TRBJ1-1; TRBD1 aligns across 7 bases. CDR1 and CDR2 from the germline V gene are MNHNY and SVGAGI (reference sequence). The CDR3 loop spans 13 amino acids. The V and J ends lost 0 bases and 8 bases, in that order; junction bases with no gene match: 3. The CDR3 region is CASSYSQTGEAFF. In nucleotides, the CDR3 is TGTGCCAGCAGTTACTCTCAGACAGGGGAAGCTTTCTTT.

A word on this clonotype: A much larger clone lies a single base off, so this may be a read error. The rearrangement joins TRBV29-1 to TRBJ1-5; no firm D call. In germline, CDR1 is SQVTM, CDR2 ANQGSEA. The length of the CDR3 is 15 residues. V shed 4 bases and J shed 1 base, with 14 bases lying between them. The CDR3 sequence: CSVAFSLGSNQPQHF. The CDR3 DNA is TGCAGCGTTGCTTTTTCTCTCGGGAGCAATCAGCCCCAGCATTTT.

This clonotype was picked up many times. The chain carries TRBV5-1 and TRBJ2-7; TRBD2 matches 7 bases. This CDR3 is built from 13 residues. Germline lookup yields CDR1 SGHRS and CDR2 YFSETQ. Germline trimming cut 3 bases from V and 6 bases from J; bases unmatched to any gene: 6. CDR3 bases: TGCGCCAGCAGCTCCCCGGGGGGAAGCGAGCAGTACTTC. Translating it yields CASSSPGGSEQYF.

The V call is TRBV12-3 or TRBV12-4, the J call TRBJ2-1; 9 bases align to TRBD2. The CDR3 runs to 14 residues. V was clipped by 8 bases and J by 7 bases; unmatched bases: 9. CDR3 residues: CASARTSVLNEQFF. The DNA of the CDR3 is TGTGCCAGCGCCCGGACTAGCGTCTTGAATGAGCAGTTCTTC.

The chain links TRBV20-1 to TRBJ2-4, with 15 bases that match TRBD2. The trim removed 6 bases at V and 13 bases at J, leaving 13 bases unmatched. CDR3 length equals 15 residues. The germline V gene has CDR1 DFQATT and CDR2 SNEGSKA (reference sequence). The CDR3 sequence is CSATWTSGRAREQYF. CDR3 coding DNA: TGCAGTGCCACCTGGACTAGCGGGAGGGCCAGGGAGCAGTACTTC.

This clonotype was detected a few times. The V and J genes are TRBV15 and TRBJ2-1; the D is unclear. The V end was cut by 6 bases, the J end by 6 bases, with 12 bases between. This CDR3 has 13 amino acids. Germline values: CDR1 LNHNV, CDR2 YYDKDF (reference sequence). CDR3 residues: CATSFQRANEQFF. The CDR3 DNA reads as TGTGCCACCAGTTTTCAAAGGGCCAATGAGCAGTTCTTC. Drawing the rest from reference TRBV15 and TRBJ2-1, the complete variable domain is DAMVIQNPRYQVTQFGKPVTLSCSQTLNHNVMYWYQQKSSQAPKLLFHYYDKDFNNEADTPDNFQSRRPNTSFCFLDIRSPGLGDTAMYLCATSFQRANEQFFGPGTRLTVL.

This clonotype was counted between two and nine times. The J gene is TRBJ1-1, the V gene TRBV28, with D possibly being TRBD1 (5 bases). CDR3 length: 13 residues. Looked up from germline, CDR1 is MDHEN and CDR2 is SYDVKM. With 4 bases removed from V and 3 bases from J, the gap between germline ends came to 9 bases. The CDR3 DNA reads as TGTGCCAGCAGTTGGGACGGATACACTGAAGCTTTCTTT. This codes for CASSWDGYTEAFF.

In its sample, this clonotype was seen once. The CDR3 sequence: CASSVQGLVMNTEAFF. The CDR3 bases are TGTGCCAGCAGTGTGCAGGGACTTGTCATGAACACTGAAGCTTTCTTT. The chain has TRBV2 and TRBJ1-1; perhaps TRBD1 as D (5 bases). Germline CDR1 is SNHLY and CDR2 is FYNNEI. Trimming took off 4 bases at V and 0 bases at J, with 15 bases between the two ends. The CDR3 has 16 residues.

This chain uses TRBV5-1 with TRBJ1-1, with D possibly TRBD1 on 5 matching bases. Trimming left V 4 bases short and J 8 bases short, with 9 bases between. The germline V gene has CDR1 SGHRS and CDR2 YFSETQ. The CDR3 consists of 11 residues. The CDR3 DNA is TGCGCCAGCAGCGGTCACAGGGAAGCTTTCTTT. Protein product: CASSGHREAFF.

Only one count was recorded for this clonotype. The rearrangement joins TRBV9 to TRBJ1-1; D remains unclear. V was trimmed by 0 bases and J by 2 bases, leaving 11 bases between them. CDR1 SGDLS and CDR2 YYNGEE come from the germline V gene. This CDR3 spans 15 amino acids. In DNA, the CDR3 is TGTGCCAGCAGCGTAGTAGTCGGGATTAACACTGAAGCTTTCTTT. As protein: CASSVVVGINTEAFF. The variable domain in full, completed from reference TRBV9 and TRBJ1-1, reads DSGVTQTPKHLITATGQRVTLRCSPRSGDLSVYWYQQSLDQGLQFLIQYYNGEERAKGNILERFSAQQFPDLHSELNLSSLELGDSALYFCASSVVVGINTEAFFGQGTRLTVV.

Comments on this clonotype: At one boundary the junction diverges from the germline segment, which might be a read error. This chain links TRBV14 with TRBJ1-1, with 9 bases aligning to TRBD1. The germline V gene encodes CDR1 SGHDN and CDR2 FVKESK. This CDR3 is 15 amino acids long. The CDR3 here is CASSQWTGVKTEAFF. The CDR3 DNA is TGTGCCAGCAGCCAATGGACAGGGGTGAAAACTGAAGCTTTCTTT.

This clonotype has a count of ten or more. The V and J genes are TRBV4-3 and TRBJ2-7; D is perhaps TRBD2 (6 bases). V was clipped by 0 bases and J by 3 bases, with 12 bases between them. CDR1 is LGHNA, CDR2 YSLEER, per germline. The CDR3 runs 15 residues. The CDR3 reads CASSQEWQEGYEQYF. In DNA, the CDR3 is TGCGCCAGCAGCCAAGAATGGCAGGAGGGCTACGAGCAGTACTTC.